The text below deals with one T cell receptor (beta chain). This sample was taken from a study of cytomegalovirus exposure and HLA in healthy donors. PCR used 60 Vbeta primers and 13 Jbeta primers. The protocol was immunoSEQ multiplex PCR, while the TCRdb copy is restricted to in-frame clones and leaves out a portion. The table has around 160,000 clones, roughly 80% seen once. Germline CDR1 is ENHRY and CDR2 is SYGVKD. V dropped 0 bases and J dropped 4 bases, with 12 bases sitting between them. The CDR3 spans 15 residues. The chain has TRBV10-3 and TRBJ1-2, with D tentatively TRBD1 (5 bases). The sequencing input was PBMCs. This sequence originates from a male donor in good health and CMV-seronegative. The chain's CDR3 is CAISESGRGAYGYTF. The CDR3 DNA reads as TGTGCCATCAGTGAGTCGGGGCGGGGAGCCTATGGCTACACCTTC.